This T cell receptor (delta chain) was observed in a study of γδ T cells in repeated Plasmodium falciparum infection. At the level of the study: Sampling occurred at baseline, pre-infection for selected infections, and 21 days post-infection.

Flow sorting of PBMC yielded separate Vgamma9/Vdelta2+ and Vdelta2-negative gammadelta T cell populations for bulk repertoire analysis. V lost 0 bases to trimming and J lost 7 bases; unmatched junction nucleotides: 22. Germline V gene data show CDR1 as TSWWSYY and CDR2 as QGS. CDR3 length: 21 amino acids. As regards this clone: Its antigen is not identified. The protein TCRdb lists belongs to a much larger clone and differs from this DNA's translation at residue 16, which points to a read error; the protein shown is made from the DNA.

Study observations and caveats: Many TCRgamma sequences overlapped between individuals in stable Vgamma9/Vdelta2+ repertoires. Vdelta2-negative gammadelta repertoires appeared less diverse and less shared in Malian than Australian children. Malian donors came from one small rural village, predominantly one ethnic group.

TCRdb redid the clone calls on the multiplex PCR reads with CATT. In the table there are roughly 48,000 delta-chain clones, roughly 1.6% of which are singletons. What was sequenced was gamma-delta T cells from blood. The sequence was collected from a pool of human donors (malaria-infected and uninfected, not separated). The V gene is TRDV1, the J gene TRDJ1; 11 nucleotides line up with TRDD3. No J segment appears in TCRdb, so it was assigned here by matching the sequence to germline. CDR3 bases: TGTGCTCTTGGGGAACTTTTCCTTCTGGATGCCTGGGGGATACAGGGCGGTAAACTCATCTTT. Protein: CALGELFLLDAWGIQGGKLIF.